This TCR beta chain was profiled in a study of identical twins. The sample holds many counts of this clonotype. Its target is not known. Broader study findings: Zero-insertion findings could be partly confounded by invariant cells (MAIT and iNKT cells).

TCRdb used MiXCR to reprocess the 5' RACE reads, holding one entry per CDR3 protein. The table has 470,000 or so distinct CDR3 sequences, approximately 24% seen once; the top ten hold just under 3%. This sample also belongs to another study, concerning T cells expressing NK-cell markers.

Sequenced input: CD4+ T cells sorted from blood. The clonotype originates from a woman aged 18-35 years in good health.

The CDR3: CASSLGPGQGIHEQYF. The CDR3 DNA sequence: TGTGCCAGCAGTTTGGGTCCGGGACAGGGGATTCACGAGCAGTACTTC. The chain carries TRBV12-3 or TRBV12-4 and TRBJ2-7; 10 nucleotides agree with TRBD1. The CDR3 has 16 amino acids. V gave up 3 bases and J gave up 5 bases; unmatched junction bases: 10.